Shown below are 3 T cell receptor beta chains from a single sample sequenced in a study of T cell responses to AZD1222 COVID-19 vaccine. Some clones are missing from TCRdb's copy, which holds only in-frame ones; the method was immunoSEQ multiplex PCR. Here the sample spans over 120,000 clones, around 84% being singletons. This material consisted of peripheral blood, taken 28 days after the second AZD1222 dose. The receptors come from an adult who received the AZD1222 COVID-19 vaccine.

CDR3 in DNA: TGTGCCAGCAGCTTGGTGGCTAGCGGCGACAATGAGCAGTTCTTC. This gives the protein CASSLVASGDNEQFF. The V gene is TRBV5-6, the J gene TRBJ2-1; 7 nucleotides line up with TRBD2. Trimming at V came to 0 bases and at J to 5 bases, leaving 5 bases not matched to a gene. The germline gives CDR1 SGHDT, CDR2 YYEEEE. This CDR3 is 15 amino acids long.

This clone was counted between two and nine times. The J gene is TRBJ2-2, the V gene TRBV5-1, with D unclear. The germline CDR1 and CDR2 sequences are SGHRS and YFSETQ. The CDR3 sequence is 15 residues long. The ends were cut back, 0 bases at V and 4 bases at J, with 10 bases in the middle. In nucleotides, the CDR3 is TGCGCCAGCAGCTTGGCCAAGGGATCCACCGGGGAGCTGTTTTTT. This translates into CASSLAKGSTGELFF.

The J gene is TRBJ1-2, the V gene TRBV6-5; D perhaps matches TRBD1 (5 bases). CDR3 length equals 15 residues. V was cut by 0 bases and J by 3 bases, with 11 bases left in between. Germline V gene sequence: CDR1 MNHEY, CDR2 SVGAGI. The CDR3 DNA sequence: TGTGCCAGCAGTTACTCACCAGGGACGGACTATGGCTACACCTTC. Translation: CASSYSPGTDYGYTF.